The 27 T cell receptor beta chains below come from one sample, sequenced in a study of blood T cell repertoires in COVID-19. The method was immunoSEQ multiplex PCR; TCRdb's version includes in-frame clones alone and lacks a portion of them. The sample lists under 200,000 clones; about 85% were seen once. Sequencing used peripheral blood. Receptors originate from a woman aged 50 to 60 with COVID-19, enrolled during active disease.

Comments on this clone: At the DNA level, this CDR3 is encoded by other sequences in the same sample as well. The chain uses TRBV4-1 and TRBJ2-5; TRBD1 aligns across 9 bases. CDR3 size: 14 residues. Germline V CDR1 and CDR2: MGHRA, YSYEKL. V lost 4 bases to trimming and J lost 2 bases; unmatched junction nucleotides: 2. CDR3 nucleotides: TGCGCCAGCAGCCTCGGGACAGGGCAAGAGACCCAGTACTTC. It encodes CASSLGTGQETQYF.

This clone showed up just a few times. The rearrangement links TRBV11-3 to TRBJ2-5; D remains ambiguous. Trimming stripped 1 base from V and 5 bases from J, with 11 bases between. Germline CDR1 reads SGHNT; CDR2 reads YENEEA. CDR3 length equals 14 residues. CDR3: CASSLGQFGETQYF. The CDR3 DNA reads TGTGCCAGCAGCTTAGGGCAGTTCGGGGAGACCCAGTACTTC.

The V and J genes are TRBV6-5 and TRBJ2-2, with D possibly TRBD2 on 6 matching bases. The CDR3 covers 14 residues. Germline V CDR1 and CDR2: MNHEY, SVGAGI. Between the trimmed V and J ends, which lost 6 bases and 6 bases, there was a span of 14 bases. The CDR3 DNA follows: TGTGCCAGCAGGAGACTAGGAGGATCCGGGGAGCTGTTTTTT. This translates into CASRRLGGSGELFF.

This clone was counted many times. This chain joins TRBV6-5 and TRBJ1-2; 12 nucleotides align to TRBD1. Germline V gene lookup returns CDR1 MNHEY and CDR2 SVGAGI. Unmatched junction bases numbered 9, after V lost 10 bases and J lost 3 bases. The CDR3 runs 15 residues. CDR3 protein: CATKGQGAMDYGYTF. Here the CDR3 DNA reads TGTGCCACCAAGGGACAGGGGGCGATGGACTATGGCTACACCTTC.

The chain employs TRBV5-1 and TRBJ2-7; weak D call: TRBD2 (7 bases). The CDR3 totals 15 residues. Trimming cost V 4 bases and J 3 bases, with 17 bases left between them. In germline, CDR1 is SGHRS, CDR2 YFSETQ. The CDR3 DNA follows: TGCGCCAGCAGCCCAGATGGGGGGGGCTTCTACGAGCAGTACTTC. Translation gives CASSPDGGGFYEQYF. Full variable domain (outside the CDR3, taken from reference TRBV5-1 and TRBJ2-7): KAGVTQTPRYLIKTRGQQVTLSCSPISGHRSVSWYQQTPGQGLQFLFEYFSETQRNKGNFPGRFSGRQFSNSRSEMNVSTLELGDSALYLCASSPDGGGFYEQYFGPGTRLTVT.

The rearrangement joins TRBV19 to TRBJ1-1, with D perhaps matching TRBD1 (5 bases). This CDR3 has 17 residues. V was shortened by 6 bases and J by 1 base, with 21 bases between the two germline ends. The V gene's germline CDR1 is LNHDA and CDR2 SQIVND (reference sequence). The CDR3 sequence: CASRNSGGVQSNTEAFF. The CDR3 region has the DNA TGTGCCAGTAGAAACTCGGGGGGGGTTCAGTCGAACACTGAAGCTTTCTTT.

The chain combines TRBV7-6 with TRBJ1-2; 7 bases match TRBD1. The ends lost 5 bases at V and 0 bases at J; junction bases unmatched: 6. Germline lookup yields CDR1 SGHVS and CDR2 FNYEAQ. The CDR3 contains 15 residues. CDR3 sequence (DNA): TGTGCCAGCAGCGCAAGACAGGGTACTAACTATGGCTACACCTTC. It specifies CASSARQGTNYGYTF.

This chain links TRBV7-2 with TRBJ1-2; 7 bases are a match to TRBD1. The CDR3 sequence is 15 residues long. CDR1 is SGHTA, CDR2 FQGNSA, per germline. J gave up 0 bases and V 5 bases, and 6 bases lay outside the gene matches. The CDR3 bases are TGTGCCAGCAGCCCCGAGCAGGGGGCTAACTATGGCTACACCTTC. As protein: CASSPEQGANYGYTF.

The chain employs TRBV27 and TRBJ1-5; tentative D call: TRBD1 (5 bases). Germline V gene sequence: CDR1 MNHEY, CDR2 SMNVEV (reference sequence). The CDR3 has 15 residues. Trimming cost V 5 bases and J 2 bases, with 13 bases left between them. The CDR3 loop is CASSPFGGGNQPQHF. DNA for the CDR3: TGTGCCAGCAGTCCCTTCGGGGGAGGCAATCAGCCCCAGCATTTT.

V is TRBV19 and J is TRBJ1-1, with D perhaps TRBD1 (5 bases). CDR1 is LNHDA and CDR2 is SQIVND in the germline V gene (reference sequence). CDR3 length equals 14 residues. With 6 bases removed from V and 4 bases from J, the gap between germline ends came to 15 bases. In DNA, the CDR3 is TGTGCCAGTAGGGACGGCAGGGAGGGCACTGAAGCTTTCTTT. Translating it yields CASRDGREGTEAFF. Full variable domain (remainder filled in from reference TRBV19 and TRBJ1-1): DGGITQSPKYLFRKEGQNVTLSCEQNLNHDAMYWYRQDPGQGLRLIYYSQIVNDFQKGDIAEGYSVSREKKESFPLTVTSAQKNPTAFYLCASRDGREGTEAFFGQGTRLTVV.

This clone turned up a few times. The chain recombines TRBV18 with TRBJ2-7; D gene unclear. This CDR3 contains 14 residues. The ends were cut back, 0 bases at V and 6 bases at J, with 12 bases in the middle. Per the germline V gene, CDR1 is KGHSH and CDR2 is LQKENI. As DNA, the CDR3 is TGTGCCAGCTCACCACCGACGGCTAGTCGCGAGCAGTACTTC. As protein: CASSPPTASREQYF.

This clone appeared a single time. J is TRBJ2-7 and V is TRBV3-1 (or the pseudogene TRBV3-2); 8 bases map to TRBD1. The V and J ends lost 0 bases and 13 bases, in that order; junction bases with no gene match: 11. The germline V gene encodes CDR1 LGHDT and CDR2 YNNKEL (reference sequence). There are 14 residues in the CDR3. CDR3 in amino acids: CASSQDTSGTGLYF. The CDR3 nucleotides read TGTGCCAGCAGCCAAGATACCTCCGGGACAGGTCTTTACTTC.

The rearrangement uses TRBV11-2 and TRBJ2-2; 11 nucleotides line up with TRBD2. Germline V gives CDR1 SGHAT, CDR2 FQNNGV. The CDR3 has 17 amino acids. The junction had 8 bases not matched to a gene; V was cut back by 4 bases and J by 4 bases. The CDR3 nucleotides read TGTGCCAGCAGCTCCCTAGCGGGGGGTGGTGGCACCGGGGAGCTGTTTTTT. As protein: CASSSLAGGGGTGELFF. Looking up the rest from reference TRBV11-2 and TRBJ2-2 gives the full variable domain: EAGVAQSPRYKIIEKRQSVAFWCNPISGHATLYWYQQILGQGPKLLIQFQNNGVVDDSQLPKDRFSAERLKGVDSTLKIQPAKLEDSAVYLCASSSLAGGGGTGELFFGEGSRLTVL.

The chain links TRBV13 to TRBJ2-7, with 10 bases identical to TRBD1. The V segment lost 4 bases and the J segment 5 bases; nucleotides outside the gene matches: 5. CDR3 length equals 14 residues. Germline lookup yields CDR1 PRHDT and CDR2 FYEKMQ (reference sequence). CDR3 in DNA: TGTGCCAGCAGCTCGACAGGGGGCGGGAACGAGCAGTACTTC. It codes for CASSSTGGGNEQYF.

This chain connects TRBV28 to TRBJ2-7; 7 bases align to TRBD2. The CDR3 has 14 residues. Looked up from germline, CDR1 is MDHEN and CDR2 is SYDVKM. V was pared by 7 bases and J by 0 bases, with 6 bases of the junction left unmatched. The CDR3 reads CASTGGTRSYEQYF. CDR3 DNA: TGTGCCAGCACCGGGGGGACTCGCTCCTACGAGCAGTACTTC. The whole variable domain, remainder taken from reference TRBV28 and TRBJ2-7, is DVKVTQSSRYLVKRTGEKVFLECVQDMDHENMFWYRQDPGLGLRLIYFSYDVKMKEKGDIPEGYSVSREKKERFSLILESASTNQTSMYLCASTGGTRSYEQYFGPGTRLTVT.

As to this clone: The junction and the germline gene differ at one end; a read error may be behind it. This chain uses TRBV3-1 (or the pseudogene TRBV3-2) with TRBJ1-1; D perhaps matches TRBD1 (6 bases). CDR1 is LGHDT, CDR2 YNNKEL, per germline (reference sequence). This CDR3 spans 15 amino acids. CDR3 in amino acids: CASTQGQIPNTEAFF. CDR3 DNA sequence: TGTGCCAGCACCCAAGGACAGATCCCTAACACTGAAGCTTTCTTT.

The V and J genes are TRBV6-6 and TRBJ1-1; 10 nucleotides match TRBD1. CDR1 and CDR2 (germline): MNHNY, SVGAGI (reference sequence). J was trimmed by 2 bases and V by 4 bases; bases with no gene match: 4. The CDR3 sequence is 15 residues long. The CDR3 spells CASSSGDRGNTEAFF. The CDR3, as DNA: TGTGCCAGCAGTTCAGGGGACAGGGGAAACACTGAAGCTTTCTTT.

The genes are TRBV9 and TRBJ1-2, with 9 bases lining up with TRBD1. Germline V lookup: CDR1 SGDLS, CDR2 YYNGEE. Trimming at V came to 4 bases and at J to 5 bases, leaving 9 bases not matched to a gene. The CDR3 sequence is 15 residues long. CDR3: CASSLGDRDEYGYTF. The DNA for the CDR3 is TGTGCCAGCAGCCTAGGGGACAGGGACGAGTATGGCTACACCTTC.

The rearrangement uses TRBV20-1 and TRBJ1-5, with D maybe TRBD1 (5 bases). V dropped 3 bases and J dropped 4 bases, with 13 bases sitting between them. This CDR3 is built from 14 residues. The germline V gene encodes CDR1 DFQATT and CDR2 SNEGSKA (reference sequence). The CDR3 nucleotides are TGCAGTGCTAGTCGCAGGGATTTTAATCAGCCCCAGCATTTT. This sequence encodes CSASRRDFNQPQHF.

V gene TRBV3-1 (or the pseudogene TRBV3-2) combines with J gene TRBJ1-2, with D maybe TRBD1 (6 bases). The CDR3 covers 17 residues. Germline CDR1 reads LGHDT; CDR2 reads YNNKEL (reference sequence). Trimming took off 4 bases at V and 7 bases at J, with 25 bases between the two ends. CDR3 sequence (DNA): TGTGCCAGCAGCCCAGGTGGTGTGGGACATTCTACCCGTGGCTACACCTTC. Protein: CASSPGGVGHSTRGYTF.

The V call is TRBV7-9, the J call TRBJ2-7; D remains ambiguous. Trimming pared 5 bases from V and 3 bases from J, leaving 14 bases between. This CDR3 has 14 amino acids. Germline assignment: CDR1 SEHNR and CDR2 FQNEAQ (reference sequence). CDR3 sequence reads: CASSPVAGGYEQYF. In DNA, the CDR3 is TGTGCCAGCAGCCCTGTGGCAGGTGGCTACGAGCAGTACTTC. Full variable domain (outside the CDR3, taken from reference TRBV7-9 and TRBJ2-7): DTGVSQNPRHKITKRGQNVTFRCDPISEHNRLYWYRQTLGQGPEFLTYFQNEAQLEKSRLLSDRFSAERPKGSFSTLEIQRTEQGDSAMYLCASSPVAGGYEQYFGPGTRLTVT.

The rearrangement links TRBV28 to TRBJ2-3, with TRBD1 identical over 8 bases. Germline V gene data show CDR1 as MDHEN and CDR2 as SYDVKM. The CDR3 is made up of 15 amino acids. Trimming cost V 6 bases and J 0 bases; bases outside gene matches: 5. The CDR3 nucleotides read TGTGCCAGCAGCATGGGGACAGGCAGCACAGATACGCAGTATTTT. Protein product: CASSMGTGSTDTQYF.

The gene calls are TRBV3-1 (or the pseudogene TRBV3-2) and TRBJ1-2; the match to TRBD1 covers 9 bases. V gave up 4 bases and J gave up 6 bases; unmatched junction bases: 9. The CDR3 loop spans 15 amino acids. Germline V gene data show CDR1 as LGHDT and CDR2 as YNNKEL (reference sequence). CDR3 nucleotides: TGTGCCAGCAGCCGGACCGGACAGGGGTCCCATGGCTACACCTTC. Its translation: CASSRTGQGSHGYTF.

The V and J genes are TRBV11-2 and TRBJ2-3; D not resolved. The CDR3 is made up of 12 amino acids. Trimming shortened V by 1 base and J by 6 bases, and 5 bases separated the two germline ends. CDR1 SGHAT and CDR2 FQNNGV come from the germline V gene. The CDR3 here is CASSLVVDTQYF. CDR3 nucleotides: TGTGCCAGCAGCTTAGTCGTGGATACGCAGTATTTT.

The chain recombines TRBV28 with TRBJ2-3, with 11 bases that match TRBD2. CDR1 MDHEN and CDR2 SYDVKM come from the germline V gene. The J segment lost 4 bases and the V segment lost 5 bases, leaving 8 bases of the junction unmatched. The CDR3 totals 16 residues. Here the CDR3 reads CASSPLAGGPADTQYF. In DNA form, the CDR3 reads TGTGCCAGCAGTCCCTTAGCGGGGGGGCCGGCAGATACGCAGTATTTT.

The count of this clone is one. The CDR3 coding sequence is TGTGCCAGCAGTGAAATCCAGGGGGCTGGAACTGAAGCTTTCTTT. Protein sequence: CASSEIQGAGTEAFF. The chain links TRBV25-1 to TRBJ1-1, with 8 bases fitting TRBD1. Germline CDR1 and CDR2: MGHDK and SYGVNS. The J segment lost 5 bases and the V segment lost 2 bases, leaving 7 bases of the junction unmatched. The CDR3 has 15 amino acids.

CDR3 amino acids: CASSLYPPGEQYF. CDR3 in DNA: TGTGCCAGCAGTTTATACCCCCCGGGCGAGCAGTACTTC. The V call is TRBV27, the J call TRBJ2-7; D gene uncertain. The germline V gene encodes CDR1 MNHEY and CDR2 SMNVEV (reference sequence). The CDR3 runs to 13 residues. The V end was cut by 1 base, the J end by 6 bases, with 10 bases between.